Sequencing of this T cell receptor (beta chain) was carried out in a study of beta chain features in type 1 diabetes. Study-wide results and caveats: PCR might preferentially amplify shorter templates, equally in patients and controls. Significant though moderate, a shortening of TCRB CDR3s appeared in all four CD4+ subsets of Type 1 diabetes patients. Highly expressing activated T cells could be over-counted with a cDNA template.

cDNA synthesis used the whole RNA isolate, giving expressed TCRB sequences. TCRdb's copy holds only in-frame clones and misses some; the assay was immunoSEQ multiplex PCR. The sample includes 300,000 to 350,000 clones, less than 9.5% of them seen just once. Purities in excess of 95% were seen in all sorted populations. The CDR3 runs to 14 residues. Trimming removed 5 bases from V and 0 bases from J, with 10 bases in between. Germline values: CDR1 SEHNR, CDR2 FQNEAQ (reference sequence). In the case of this clone: Its cognate antigen is unknown.

The receptor comes from a woman in her late teens or twenties in good health. The specimen was central memory CD4+ T cells from blood. V and J are TRBV7-9 and TRBJ1-1; D is ambiguous. The CDR3 is CASSHVGMNTEAFF. CDR3 DNA sequence: TGTGCCAGCAGCCACGTGGGGATGAACACTGAAGCTTTCTTT.